A selection of T cell receptor beta chains follows, all from one sample in a study of identifying expanded T cells in peripheral blood. Sequencing used immunoSEQ multiplex PCR; TCRdb keeps in-frame clones, though not all of them. The sample has 130,000 or so clones; around four fifths are singletons. The sample consisted of blood. The receptors come from a person aged 18-69 years in good health. The CDR3 runs from the conserved cysteine through the conserved F or W. A D gene is named only where the DNA matches it firmly. The size of a clone is reported for some rows only, either as once, few or many, or as a class for expanded clones.

TRBJ2-3	.	TRBD1	TRBV2	CASSSQGVTDTQYF	TGTGCCAGCAGTTCTCAGGGGGTCACAGATACGCAGTATTTT
TRBJ2-7	.	.	TRBV27	CASSLSTGPYYEQYF	TGTGCCAGCAGTTTGTCAACGGGGCCATACTACGAGCAGTACTTC
TRBJ1-6	.	.	TRBV11-3	CASSRESGAYNSPLHF	TGTGCCAGCAGCCGTGAATCGGGGGCCTATAATTCACCCCTCCACTTT
TRBJ1-1	.	.	TRBV11-2	CASSLGPGTLEAFF	TGTGCCAGCAGCTTAGGTCCAGGAACTCTTGAAGCTTTCTTT
TRBJ1-2	.	.	TRBV19	CASRHGRGRANYGYTF	TGTGCCAGTAGGCATGGACGAGGAAGGGCTAACTATGGCTACACCTTC
TRBJ2-3	once	TRBD2	TRBV5-6	CASSLLAGGADTQYF	TGTGCCAGCAGCTTGTTAGCGGGGGGTGCAGATACGCAGTATTTT
TRBJ1-4	.	TRBD1	TRBV2	CASRDRKDFNEKLFF	TGTGCCAGCAGGGACAGGAAAGACTTTAATGAAAAACTGTTTTTT
TRBJ2-2	.	.	TRBV7-9	CASSSRDGLNTGELFF	TGTGCCAGCAGTTCCAGGGACGGACTGAACACCGGGGAGCTGTTTTTT
TRBJ2-2	.	.	TRBV30	CAWSVRGLNTGELFF	TGTGCCTGGAGTGTACGGGGTCTGAACACCGGGGAGCTGTTTTTT
TRBJ2-7	.	TRBD1	TRBV27	CASSLDRVGEQYF	TGTGCCAGCAGTTTAGACAGGGTCGGCGAGCAGTACTTC
TRBJ2-1	.	.	TRBV14	CASSSPGATGEQFF	TGTGCCAGCAGCTCTCCGGGAGCAACGGGTGAGCAGTTCTTC
TRBJ2-7	.	.	TRBV30	CAGSGLSYEQYF	TGTGCTGGGAGCGGCCTTTCCTACGAGCAGTACTTC
TRBJ2-7	.	.	TRBV6-5	CASSQNSARREQYF	TGTGCCAGCAGTCAGAACTCGGCCCGGCGGGAGCAGTACTTC
TRBJ1-5	few	.	TRBV29-1	CSVTLPGGGLGNQPQHF	TGCAGCGTTACCCTCCCCGGAGGGGGGTTGGGAAATCAGCCCCAGCATTTT
TRBJ1-2	.	.	TRBV7-9	CASSLGGAFNDYGYTF	TGTGCCAGCAGCTTAGGGGGGGCATTCAACGACTATGGCTACACCTTC
TRBJ1-1	few	.	TRBV19	CASSPGGTNTEAFF	TGTGCCAGTAGTCCCGGGGGAACTAACACTGAAGCTTTCTTT
TRBJ2-2	once	.	TRBV30	CAWSHSTGELFF	TGTGCCTGGAGTCATAGTACCGGGGAGCTGTTTTTT
TRBJ2-5	.	.	TRBV14	CASSQGSGETQYF	TGTGCCAGCAGCCAAGGGTCAGGAGAGACCCAGTACTTC
TRBJ1-3	.	.	TRBV6-6	CASSYVSGQGNTIYF	TGTGCCAGCAGTTACGTGTCAGGGCAGGGAAACACCATATATTTT
TRBJ2-7	.	.	TRBV2	CASSRGYEQYF	TGTGCCAGCAGTCGAGGCTACGAGCAGTACTTC
TRBJ1-3	.	.	TRBV15	CATSPGPPNSGNTIYF	TGTGCCACCAGCCCAGGGCCCCCAAATTCGGGAAACACCATATATTTT
TRBJ2-1	.	.	TRBV2	CASIGSYNEQFF	TGTGCCAGCATAGGTTCCTACAATGAGCAGTTCTTC
TRBJ1-2	.	.	TRBV7-6	CASSLDAGANTFNYGYTF	TGTGCCAGCAGCTTAGATGCGGGGGCGAACACCTTCAACTATGGCTACACCTTC
TRBJ1-3	few	.	TRBV11-1	CASSQTQGPGNTIYF	TGTGCCAGCAGCCAAACACAAGGTCCTGGAAACACCATATATTTT
TRBJ1-1	few	TRBD1	TRBV6-1	CASSEMGQMNTEAFF	TGTGCCAGCAGTGAAATGGGACAGATGAACACTGAAGCTTTCTTT
TRBJ1-4	.	.	TRBV10-2	CASTSAMALNEKLFF	TGCGCCAGCACCTCCGCCATGGCACTAAATGAAAAACTGTTTTTT
TRBJ1-5	.	.	TRBV6-5	CASRRQGRNQPQHF	TGTGCCAGCAGGCGGCAGGGTCGCAATCAGCCCCAGCATTTT
TRBJ2-3	.	TRBD2	TRBV7-2	CASTLAGGRSDTQYF	TGTGCCAGCACCTTAGCGGGGGGGCGCTCAGATACGCAGTATTTT
TRBJ2-1	few	TRBD1	TRBV18	CASSLSDRGKFF	TGTGCCAGCTCACTTTCGGACAGGGGAAAGTTCTTC
TRBJ1-6	.	TRBD1	TRBV5-6	CASSLGQGPYNSPLHF	TGTGCCAGCAGCTTGGGACAGGGGCCTTATAATTCACCCCTCCACTTT
TRBJ2-7	.	.	TRBV6-5	CASSPGKTVSYEQYF	TGTGCCAGCAGCCCAGGGAAGACAGTTTCCTACGAGCAGTACTTC
TRBJ1-1	.	.	TRBV19	CASSTQGAGTEAFF	TGTGCCAGTAGTACTCAGGGCGCAGGCACTGAAGCTTTCTTT
TRBJ2-5	.	.	TRBV6-1	CASSASVLEETQYF	TGTGCCAGCAGTGCCTCCGTTTTGGAGGAGACCCAGTACTTC
TRBJ2-6	.	.	TRBV30	CAWAWGTGANVLTF	TGTGCCTGGGCCTGGGGTACTGGGGCCAACGTCCTGACTTTC
TRBJ2-1	.	.	TRBV11-2	CASSLAGNEQFF	TGTGCCAGCAGCTTAGCAGGAAATGAGCAGTTCTTC
TRBJ1-2	.	.	TRBV5-1	CASSSGGDINGYTF	TGCGCCAGCAGCTCCGGTGGGGACATCAATGGCTACACCTTC
TRBJ2-7	.	.	TRBV5-6	CASRLSRGSRASYEQYF	TGTGCCAGCAGATTATCGAGAGGTAGCAGGGCGTCCTACGAGCAGTACTTC
TRBJ1-2	.	TRBD1	TRBV16	CASSRDRVRGYTF	TGTGCCAGCAGTCGAGACAGGGTACGAGGCTACACCTTC
TRBJ1-1	.	.	TRBV18	CASSPGQTNTEAFF	TGTGCCAGCTCACCAGGACAAACGAACACTGAAGCTTTCTTT
TRBJ1-4	.	TRBD1	TRBV6-6	CASSYSSGQGEKLFF	TGTGCCAGCAGTTACTCGTCGGGACAGGGGGAAAAACTGTTTTTT
TRBJ1-3	.	.	TRBV9	CASSPSMDTIYF	TGTGCCAGCAGCCCCTCCATGGACACCATATATTTT
TRBJ1-5	few	TRBD1	TRBV2	CASNPTGYSNQPQHF	TGTGCCAGCAACCCGACAGGGTATAGCAATCAGCCCCAGCATTTT
TRBJ2-7	once	.	TRBV7-2	CASSLRQVAYEQYF	TGTGCCAGCAGCTTACGACAGGTGGCCTACGAGCAGTACTTC
TRBJ2-7	.	TRBD1	TRBV2	CASSNTLRWTGPVLKLKTYEQYF	TGTGCCAGCAGTAACACCCTCCGTTGGACAGGGCCAGTGTTGAAGCTCAAAACCTACGAGCAGTACTTC
TRBJ1-5	.	.	TRBV7-8	CASSLERRQVNQPQHF	TGTGCCAGCAGCTTAGAGAGAAGACAGGTCAATCAGCCCCAGCATTTT
TRBJ1-2	few	.	TRBV7-2	CASSSNPNYGYTF	TGTGCCAGCAGCTCAAACCCTAACTATGGCTACACCTTC
TRBJ1-1	.	.	TRBV2	CASRPPRVMNTEAFF	TGTGCCAGCAGGCCCCCCAGAGTTATGAACACTGAAGCTTTCTTT
TRBJ1-1	.	.	TRBV5-8	CASSSGDLNTEAFF	TGTGCCAGCAGCTCAGGCGATCTGAACACTGAAGCTTTCTTT
TRBJ2-5	.	.	TRBV6-6	CASSYSAGQPTQYF	TGTGCCAGCAGTTACTCGGCGGGACAGCCGACCCAGTACTTC
TRBJ2-7	.	.	TRBV7-8	CASSSPGGGAISIGEQYF	TGTGCCAGCAGCTCCCCGGGTGGGGGGGCCATTTCAATCGGGGAGCAGTACTTC
TRBJ2-1	.	.	TRBV11-2	CASSLGVGEQFF	TGTGCCAGCAGCTTAGGGGTAGGTGAGCAGTTCTTC
TRBJ1-2	.	.	TRBV11-1	CASSLGTAGRYGYTF	TGTGCCAGCAGCTTAGGGACAGCTGGGCGCTATGGCTACACCTTC
TRBJ1-3	.	.	TRBV4-1	CASSQDGNRVPSGNTIYF	TGCGCCAGCAGCCAAGATGGGAACAGGGTCCCTTCTGGAAACACCATATATTTT
TRBJ2-1	few	.	TRBV7-9	CASSPHLYNEQFF	TGTGCCAGCAGCCCCCACTTATACAATGAGCAGTTCTTC
TRBJ1-2	.	.	TRBV5-6	CASSLEGLGGYTF	TGTGCCAGCAGCTTGGAAGGGCTAGGGGGCTACACCTTC
TRBJ2-3	.	.	TRBV2	CASLVAGRDTQYF	TGTGCCAGCTTGGTGGCAGGGAGGGATACGCAGTATTTT
TRBJ2-1	once	TRBD1	TRBV5-1	CASSPRQGAVNEQFF	TGCGCCAGCAGCCCGCGGCAGGGGGCGGTCAATGAGCAGTTCTTC